The source of this T cell receptor (beta chain) is a study of regulatory T cells in long-lasting Graves disease. This clonotype was detected a few times. Its specificity is unknown. Study conclusions and caveats: It is possible that accuracy was reduced by the small size of the sample. Between persistent patients, about 2,700 public clonotypes were shared, exceeding the approximately 990 shared between new patients.

The length of the CDR3 is 14 residues. Germline V CDR1 and CDR2: SGHNT, YENEEA. V lost 4 bases and J lost 5, with 14 bases in between. Investigators prepared the TCR beta libraries by applying iRepertoire HTBI primers and Arm-PCR of CDR3 regions. TCRdb ran MiXCR on the multiplex PCR reads and lists one entry per CDR3 protein. The repertoire holds 200,000 to 250,000 distinct CDR3 sequences, with around 20% as singletons. As to time point: newly diagnosed GD, antithyroid drugs for less than 3 months. From PBMCs, RNA was extracted and then used to make the TCR library. Patients came through an endocrinology department, and that department was in Xi'an, China.

Sequenced here: peripheral blood mononuclear cells (PBMCs), sampled at new diagnosis, from a patient treated with antithyroid drugs. The TCR originated in a female donor with Graves disease. The rearrangement links TRBV11-3 to TRBJ2-5; D may be TRBD2 (5 bases). DNA of the CDR3: TGTGCCAGCAGCTCGGGGTCCGAGGTGGAGACCCAGTACTTC. Amino acid sequence: CASSSGSEVETQYF.